One TCR beta chain is described in this entry. This specimen belongs to a study of blood T cell repertoires in COVID-19. Per the original methods: From reference gene primer amplification, estimates of nucleated cell counts were derived. Using immunoSEQ multiplex PCR, the repertoire was profiled, and TCRdb retains in-frame clones only, with some absent. Clonal size and the V and J genes are those of that table, whereas D and trimming came from the DNA. The sample comprises some 260,000 clones, more than 70% of which are singletons, and roughly 6% rests with the top ten. Germline V gene lookup returns CDR1 KGHSH and CDR2 LQKENI. The CDR3 contains 14 residues. V lost 3 bases and J lost 5; bases outside the gene matches: 5. While infection was still active, Seattle patients were enrolled and then followed longitudinally.

The chain employs TRBV18 and TRBJ2-5, with 8 positions matching TRBD1. Specimen: peripheral blood. This receptor was identified in a woman aged 25 to 39 with COVID-19, enrolled during active disease. The CDR3 nucleotides read TGTGCCAGCTCACCTCAGGGGGCTTCGGAGACCCAGTACTTC. It encodes CASSPQGASETQYF.